One and the same sample provided the 7 T cell receptor beta chains below, sequenced in a study of T cells after yellow fever vaccination (dated by TCRdb to about 2019). Read against the paper, the sample's treatment or condition label means: live attenuated yellow fever vaccine strain. The method was 5' RACE. The sample was run on an Illumina HiSeq 2500. The public reads were reprocessed in TCRdb via fastp at Q25 and MiXCR, keeping in-frame beta chains. Under each unique CDR3 protein, matching rows form one entry showing the most common genes and DNA. Within this sample are roughly 96,000 distinct CDR3 sequences, with around 9.8% of them counted one time only. Roughly 15% of the sample lies in the top ten. The source was CD8+ T cells not binding an NS4B(214-222) dextramer, sorted from PBMCs, collected less than 18 days after the first yellow fever vaccination. The sample's cell subset or site label is to be understood as: NS4B epitope dextramer-negative CD8 T cells. The receptors shown here come from a man aged 18-30 years who received the YFV17D yellow fever vaccine.

This clonotype was recorded a few times. The chain recombines TRBV5-1 with TRBJ1-5; 7 positions match TRBD1. V trimming: 1 base; J trimming: 0 bases; junction bases outside the gene matches: 1. This CDR3 comprises 15 residues. Per germline, CDR1 SGHRS and CDR2 YFSETQ. CDR3 residues: CASSLTGDSNQPQHF. The CDR3 DNA follows: TGCGCCAGCAGCTTGACAGGGGATAGCAATCAGCCCCAGCATTTT. The whole variable domain, remainder taken from reference TRBV5-1 and TRBJ1-5, is KAGVTQTPRYLIKTRGQQVTLSCSPISGHRSVSWYQQTPGQGLQFLFEYFSETQRNKGNFPGRFSGRQFSNSRSEMNVSTLELGDSALYLCASSLTGDSNQPQHFGDGTRLSIL.

The CDR3 region is CASIPYEQYV. CDR3 nucleotide sequence: TGTGCCTCGATACCCTACGAGCAGTACGTC. The J gene is TRBJ2-7, the V gene TRBV21-1. TRBV21-1 is reported as a pseudogene. There are 10 residues in the CDR3.

This clonotype appeared many times. The gene calls are TRBV28 and TRBJ1-5; D remains unclear. The CDR3 is 14 residues long. The germline gives CDR1 MDHEN, CDR2 SYDVKM. Deletions cut 5 bases from V and 5 bases from J, with 13 bases between. CDR3 sequence reads: CASSLMFSDQPQHF. DNA for the CDR3: TGTGCCAGCAGTCTGATGTTTTCTGATCAGCCCCAGCATTTT.

This clonotype was counted many times. V and J are TRBV7-8 and TRBJ2-1; D assignment may be TRBD1 or TRBD2 (5 bases each). There are 19 residues in the CDR3. With 5 bases removed from V and 4 bases from J, the gap between germline ends came to 27 bases. Germline CDR1 and CDR2: SGHVS and FQNEAQ. For the CDR3, the DNA is TGTGCCAGCAGCCCGTGGGACCGAGACACCTCCCCCGATTACAATGAGCAGTTCTTC. Translating gives CASSPWDRDTSPDYNEQFF.

This clonotype showed up many times. The chain is built from TRBV11-2 and TRBJ2-7, with TRBD2 matching over 7 bases. The CDR3 spans 13 residues. V lost 1 base to trimming and J lost 3 bases; unmatched junction nucleotides: 0. CDR1 is SGHAT and CDR2 is FQNNGV in the germline V gene. Written as DNA, the CDR3 is TGTGCCAGCAGCTTAGGCGGGAGCTACGAGCAGTACTTC. It codes for CASSLGGSYEQYF.

The V and J genes are TRBV15 and TRBJ2-5; 7 nucleotides align to TRBD1. Germline values: CDR1 LNHNV, CDR2 YYDKDF (reference sequence). With 0 bases clipped from V and 9 bases from J, the junction kept 10 bases outside the gene matches. This CDR3 comprises 15 residues. The CDR3 is CATSRDKGRGTPQYF. Written as DNA, the CDR3 is TGTGCCACCAGCAGAGATAAGGGCAGGGGGACGCCCCAGTACTTC.

The table lists this clonotype with a few counts. J is TRBJ2-7 and V is TRBV5-5; TRBD2 matches 9 bases. Trimming took 4 bases from V and 3 from J; bases not matched to a gene: 8. CDR1 and CDR2 (germline): SGHKS, YYEKEE (reference sequence). The CDR3 covers 15 residues. The CDR3 here is CASSPDGTSHYEQYF. The CDR3 DNA reads TGTGCCAGCAGCCCTGATGGGACTAGCCACTACGAGCAGTACTTC. Variable domain in full (rest from reference TRBV5-5 and TRBJ2-7): DAGVTQSPTHLIKTRGQQVTLRCSPISGHKSVSWYQQVLGQGPQFIFQYYEKEERGRGNFPDRFSARQFPNYSSELNVNALLLGDSALYLCASSPDGTSHYEQYFGPGTRLTVT.